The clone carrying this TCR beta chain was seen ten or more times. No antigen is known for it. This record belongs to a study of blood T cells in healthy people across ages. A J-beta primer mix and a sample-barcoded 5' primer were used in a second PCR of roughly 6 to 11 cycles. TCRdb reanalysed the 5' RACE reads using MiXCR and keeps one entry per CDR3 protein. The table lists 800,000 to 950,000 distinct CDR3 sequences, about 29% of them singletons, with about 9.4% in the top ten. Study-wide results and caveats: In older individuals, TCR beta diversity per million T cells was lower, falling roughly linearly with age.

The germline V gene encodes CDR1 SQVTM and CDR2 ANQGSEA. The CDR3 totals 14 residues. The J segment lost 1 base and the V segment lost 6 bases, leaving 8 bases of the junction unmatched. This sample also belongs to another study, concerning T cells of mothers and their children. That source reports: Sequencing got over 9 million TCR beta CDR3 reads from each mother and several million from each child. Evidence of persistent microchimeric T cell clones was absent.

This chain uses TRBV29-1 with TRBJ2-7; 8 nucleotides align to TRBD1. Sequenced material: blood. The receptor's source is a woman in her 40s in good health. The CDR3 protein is CSVSDRGPSYEQYF. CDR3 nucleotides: TGCAGCGTCAGTGACAGGGGACCATCCTACGAGCAGTACTTC.